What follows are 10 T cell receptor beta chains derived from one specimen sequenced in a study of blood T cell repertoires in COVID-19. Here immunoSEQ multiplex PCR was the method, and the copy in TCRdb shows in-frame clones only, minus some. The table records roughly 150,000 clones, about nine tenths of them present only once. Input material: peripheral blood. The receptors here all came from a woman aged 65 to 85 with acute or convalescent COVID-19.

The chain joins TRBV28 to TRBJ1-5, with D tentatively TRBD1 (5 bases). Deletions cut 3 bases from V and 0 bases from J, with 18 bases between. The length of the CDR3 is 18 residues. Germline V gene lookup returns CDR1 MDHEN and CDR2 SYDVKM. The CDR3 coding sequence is TGTGCCAGCAGTTTCCCGGGAAGGGGAGGTTATAGCAATCAGCCCCAGCATTTT. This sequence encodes CASSFPGRGGYSNQPQHF.

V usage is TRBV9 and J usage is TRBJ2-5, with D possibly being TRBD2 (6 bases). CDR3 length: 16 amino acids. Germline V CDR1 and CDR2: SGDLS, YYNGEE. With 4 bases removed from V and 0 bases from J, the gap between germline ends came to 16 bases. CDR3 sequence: CASSPGGSGNQETQYF. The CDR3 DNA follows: TGTGCCAGCAGCCCTGGGGGTAGCGGAAACCAAGAGACCCAGTACTTC.

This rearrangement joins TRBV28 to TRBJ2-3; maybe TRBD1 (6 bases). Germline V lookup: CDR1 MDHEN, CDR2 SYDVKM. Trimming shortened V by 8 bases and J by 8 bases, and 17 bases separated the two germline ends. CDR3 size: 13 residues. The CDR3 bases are TGTGCCAGCTTCCCGACTGGCAGGGGTACGCAGTATTTT. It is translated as CASFPTGRGTQYF.

The CDR3 DNA reads TGCGCCAGCAGCCGGCTGACAGGGGACGAGCAGTACTTC. Its translation is CASSRLTGDEQYF. The chain is built from TRBV4-3 and TRBJ2-7; 8 nucleotides line up with TRBD1. After removal of 4 bases from V and 5 bases from J, the junction contained 4 bases not matched to a gene. The length of the CDR3 is 13 residues. Germline V CDR1 and CDR2: LGHNA, YSLEER.

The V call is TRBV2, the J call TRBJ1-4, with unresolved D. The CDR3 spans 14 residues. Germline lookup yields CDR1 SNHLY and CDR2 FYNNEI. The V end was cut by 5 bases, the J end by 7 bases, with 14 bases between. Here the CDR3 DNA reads TGTGCCAGCAGTCCGGGGTATGTTGTTGAAAAACTGTTTTTT. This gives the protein CASSPGYVVEKLFF.

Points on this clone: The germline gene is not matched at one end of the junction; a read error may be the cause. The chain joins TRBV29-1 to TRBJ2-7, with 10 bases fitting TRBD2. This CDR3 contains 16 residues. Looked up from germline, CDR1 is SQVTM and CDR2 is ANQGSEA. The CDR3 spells CSVSGTSDYLSHEQYF. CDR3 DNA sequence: TGCAGCGTCTCCGGGACTAGCGACTACCTCTCCCACGAGCAGTACTTC.

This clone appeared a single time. The CDR3 DNA follows: TGTGCCAGCAGCCCCTCTCGGGCAGGGGGTTTGGATCAGCCCCAGCATTTT. It encodes CASSPSRAGGLDQPQHF. The V call is TRBV4-2, the J call TRBJ1-5; 7 nucleotides agree with TRBD1. The germline CDR1 and CDR2 sequences are LGHNA and YNFKEQ. CDR3 length: 17 residues. Unmatched junction bases numbered 14, after V lost 4 bases and J lost 5 bases.

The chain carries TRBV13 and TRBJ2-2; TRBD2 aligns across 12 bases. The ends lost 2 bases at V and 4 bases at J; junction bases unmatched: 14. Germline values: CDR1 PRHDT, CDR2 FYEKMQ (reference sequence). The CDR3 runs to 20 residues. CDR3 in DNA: TGTGCCAGCAGCTTAAGAGTGGATACTAGCGGGAGGCTAGGCACCGGGGAGCTGTTTTTT. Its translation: CASSLRVDTSGRLGTGELFF.

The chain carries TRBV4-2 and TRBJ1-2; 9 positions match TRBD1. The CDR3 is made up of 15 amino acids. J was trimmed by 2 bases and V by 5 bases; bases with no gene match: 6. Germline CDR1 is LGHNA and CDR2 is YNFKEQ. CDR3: CASSVQGQGNYGYTF. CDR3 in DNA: TGTGCCAGCAGCGTCCAGGGACAGGGAAACTATGGCTACACCTTC.

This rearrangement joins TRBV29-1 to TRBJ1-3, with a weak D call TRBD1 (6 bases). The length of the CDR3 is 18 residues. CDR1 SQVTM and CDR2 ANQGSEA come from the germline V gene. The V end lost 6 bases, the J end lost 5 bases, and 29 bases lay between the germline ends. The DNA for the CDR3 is TGCAGCGTCATGGACGCCCGGGGGGGGACAAGTGCTAGAAACACCATATATTTT. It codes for CSVMDARGGTSARNTIYF.